This TCR beta chain was recorded in a study of technical replicates of blood from a few donors. Germline loops: CDR1 SGHNT, CDR2 YENEEA. V lost 9 bases, J lost 7 bases, and 10 bases lay in between. The CDR3 consists of 10 residues. Profiling relied on immunoSEQ multiplex PCR, and the TCRdb table lists in-frame clones only, not all of them. This table has 80,000 to 85,000 clones, about 88% appearing once. The TCR comes from a human donor in good health. The chain carries TRBV11-3 and TRBJ2-7, with a tentative D call TRBD1 (6 bases). Sequencing was done on a sample of T cells isolated from PBMCs. Here the CDR3 reads CARTGGEQYF. CDR3 DNA: TGTGCCAGGACAGGCGGGGAGCAGTACTTC.